This T cell receptor beta chain comes out of a study of control samples from healthy donors and cancer patients. The protocol was immunoSEQ multiplex PCR, while the TCRdb copy is restricted to in-frame clones and leaves out a portion. This table has about 120,000 clones, approximately 92% appearing once. The CDR3 is made up of 13 amino acids. V gave up 5 bases and J gave up 9 bases; unmatched junction bases: 9. CDR1 GTSNPN and CDR2 SVGIG come from the germline V gene (reference sequence). The chain employs TRBV30 and TRBJ2-1; 8 positions match TRBD2. The receptor's source is a man aged 80 or over with head and neck cancer. The sample was PBMCs. DNA of the CDR3: TGTGCCTGGTCTGGACTAGCCGAGGGTGAGCAGTTCTTC. This codes for CAWSGLAEGEQFF. Full variable domain (remainder filled in from reference TRBV30 and TRBJ2-1): SQTIHQWPATLVQPVGSPLSLECTVEGTSNPNLYWYRQAAGRGLQLLFYSVGIGQISSEVPQNLSASRPQDRQFILSSKKLLLSDSGFYLCAWSGLAEGEQFFGPGTRLTVL.